These 30 T cell receptor beta chains were all obtained from the same sample, sequenced in a study of control samples from healthy donors and cancer patients. Clones were sequenced by immunoSEQ multiplex PCR, and TCRdb holds only the in-frame ones, with some missing. The table includes more than 75,000 clones, 70% to 80% detected once. The sequenced sample consisted of blood. All receptors derive from a woman aged 25 to 39 in good health.

V and J are TRBV5-4 and TRBJ1-2; 9 bases fit TRBD1. Trimming took 3 bases from V and 4 from J; bases not matched to a gene: 7. Germline CDR1 reads SGHNT; CDR2 reads YYREEE (reference sequence). The CDR3 length is 15 residues. This CDR3 reads CASSSAETGGYGYTF. CDR3 bases: TGTGCCAGCAGCTCAGCCGAGACAGGGGGCTATGGCTACACCTTC.

The V call is TRBV5-4, the J call TRBJ1-2, with 9 bases that match TRBD1. The CDR3 totals 15 residues. The J segment lost 5 bases and the V segment lost 1 base, leaving 6 bases of the junction unmatched. Germline-derived CDR1 and CDR2 are SGHNT and YYREEE (reference sequence). The CDR3 loop is CASSLTGTGRYGYTF. CDR3 sequence (DNA): TGTGCCAGCAGCTTGACCGGGACAGGGCGATATGGCTACACCTTC.

Comments on this clone: Relative to the germline gene, one junction end is altered; a read error may explain this. The genes are TRBV18 and TRBJ1-1, with D uncertain. CDR3 length: 13 residues. CDR1 is KGHSH and CDR2 is LQKENI in the germline V gene. CDR3 amino acids: CASSPPLDTEAFF. CDR3 bases: TGTGCCAGCTCCCCACCCTTGGACACTGAAGCTTTCTTT.

The chain employs TRBV7-9 and TRBJ1-2, with a weak D call TRBD1 (6 bases). From germline, CDR1 is SEHNR and CDR2 FQNEAQ (reference sequence). This CDR3 comprises 13 residues. Trimming left V 4 bases short and J 7 bases short, with 13 bases between. The CDR3 sequence is CASSSQDRSGYTF. The CDR3 DNA sequence: TGTGCCAGCAGCTCACAAGACAGGTCTGGCTACACCTTC.

The gene calls are TRBV10-2 and TRBJ2-7; D is unclear. The CDR3 is 10 residues long. Trimming stripped 8 bases from V and 3 bases from J, with 5 bases between. Germline V gene lookup returns CDR1 WSHSY and CDR2 SAAADI. The CDR3 spells CASGNYEQYF. The CDR3 DNA follows: TGCGCCAGCGGGAACTACGAGCAGTACTTC.

The gene calls are TRBV29-1 and TRBJ1-1; D is unresolved. The CDR3 totals 12 residues. Trimming pared 4 bases from V and 0 bases from J, leaving 6 bases between. CDR1 is SQVTM and CDR2 is ANQGSEA in the germline V gene. CDR3 nucleotide sequence: TGCAGCGTTGTAGAGGTGAACACTGAAGCTTTCTTT. Its protein product is CSVVEVNTEAFF.

The V and J genes are TRBV6-6 and TRBJ1-1; TRBD1 might be the D (5 bases). The CDR3 runs 10 residues. Trimming removed 8 bases at V and 7 bases at J, with 8 bases between. Germline V gene sequence: CDR1 MNHNY, CDR2 SVGAGI (reference sequence). The CDR3 here is CASGGVEAFF. In DNA, the CDR3 is TGTGCCAGCGGGGGGGTTGAAGCTTTCTTT.

The V and J genes are TRBV7-2 and TRBJ2-5, with D uncertain. V dropped 4 bases and J dropped 4 bases, with 10 bases sitting between them. CDR1 SGHTA and CDR2 FQGNSA come from the germline V gene. The CDR3 loop spans 13 amino acids. The CDR3 is CASSSTWAETQYF. In DNA, the CDR3 is TGTGCCAGCAGCTCCACATGGGCAGAGACCCAGTACTTC.

In this sample, this clone turned up once. This CDR3 is CASGFGTEAFF. The CDR3 region has the DNA TGTGCTAGTGGTTTTGGTACTGAAGCTTTCTTT. The chain uses TRBV12-5 and TRBJ1-1, with D unresolved. V lost 3 bases and J lost 5, with 4 bases in between. This CDR3 contains 11 residues. From germline, CDR1 is LGHNT and CDR2 FRNRAP.

The genes are TRBV12-3 or TRBV12-4 and TRBJ1-5, with 7 nucleotides matching TRBD1. Germline trimming cut 6 bases from V and 1 base from J; bases unmatched to any gene: 0. The CDR3 loop spans 13 amino acids. DNA for the CDR3: TGTGCCAGCAGGGACAGGAGCAATCAGCCCCAGCATTTT. Protein: CASRDRSNQPQHF.

The chain couples TRBV30 to TRBJ1-4, with TRBD1 matching 7 bases. Germline values: CDR1 GTSNPN, CDR2 SVGIG (reference sequence). Trimming cost V 0 bases and J 10 bases; bases outside gene matches: 2. This CDR3 is 12 amino acids long. CDR3 sequence reads: CAWSVRGLKLFF. The CDR3, as DNA: TGTGCCTGGAGTGTAAGGGGGCTAAAACTGTTTTTT.

This rearrangement joins TRBV15 to TRBJ2-7, with TRBD1 as a possible D gene (5 bases). The CDR3 sequence is 13 residues long. Trimming cost V 5 bases and J 6 bases, with 14 bases left between them. CDR1 and CDR2 from the germline V gene are LNHNV and YYDKDF (reference sequence). CDR3 sequence: CATSVVRGGEQYF. The CDR3 bases are TGTGCCACCAGCGTCGTTAGGGGTGGCGAGCAGTACTTC. Full variable domain (rest looked up from reference TRBV15 and TRBJ2-7): DAMVIQNPRYQVTQFGKPVTLSCSQTLNHNVMYWYQQKSSQAPKLLFHYYDKDFNNEADTPDNFQSRRPNTSFCFLDIRSPGLGDTAMYLCATSVVRGGEQYFGPGTRLTVT.

Here the CDR3 DNA reads TGTGCCAGCAGTCTCGGGCGGGACTCTGGGGCCAACGTCCTGACTTTC. Residues: CASSLGRDSGANVLTF. The chain uses TRBV25-1 and TRBJ2-6; a possible D gene is TRBD2 (6 bases). The CDR3 runs to 16 residues. Germline V gene data show CDR1 as MGHDK and CDR2 as SYGVNS. V was pared by 5 bases and J by 0 bases, with 11 bases between.

The V gene is TRBV6-5, the J gene TRBJ1-1, with D perhaps matching TRBD1 (5 bases). Germline values: CDR1 MNHEY, CDR2 SVGAGI. CDR3 length: 13 residues. The V and J ends lost 4 bases and 5 bases respectively, with 11 bases between them. Here the CDR3 DNA reads TGTGCCAGCAGTTTTCTCGGGGGAACTGAAGCTTTCTTT. Amino acids: CASSFLGGTEAFF.

V and J are TRBV10-3 and TRBJ1-1; D may be TRBD1 (6 bases). Germline CDR1 is ENHRY and CDR2 is SYGVKD. Deletions cut 0 bases from V and 1 base from J, with 12 bases between. The CDR3 is 16 amino acids. CDR3: CAISESGNRANTEAFF. The CDR3 nucleotides are TGTGCCATCAGTGAGTCGGGTAACAGGGCGAACACTGAAGCTTTCTTT.

CDR3 in DNA: TGTGCCACCAGTGATCGAATCTACGAGCAGTACTTC. It codes for CATSDRIYEQYF. The chain employs TRBV24-1 and TRBJ2-7; D not certain. CDR3 size: 12 residues. Germline lookup yields CDR1 KGHDR and CDR2 SFDVKD. Trimming took 3 bases from V and 3 from J, leaving 5 bases between them.

The chain links TRBV7-9 to TRBJ2-7; the match to TRBD1 covers 9 bases. Trimming took 4 bases from V and 5 from J; bases not matched to a gene: 6. The germline V gene encodes CDR1 SEHNR and CDR2 FQNEAQ (reference sequence). This CDR3 is built from 14 residues. DNA for the CDR3: TGTGCCAGCAGCTCGGGACAGGGAAAAAACGAGCAGTACTTC. Residues: CASSSGQGKNEQYF.

The V call is TRBV5-1, the J call TRBJ1-2; 8 bases match TRBD1. Germline V gene data show CDR1 as SGHRS and CDR2 as YFSETQ. V lost 1 base to trimming and J lost 4 bases; unmatched junction nucleotides: 18. There are 19 residues in the CDR3. CDR3 amino acids: CASSLSLETGDVPSYGYTF. For the CDR3, the DNA is TGCGCCAGCAGCTTGTCCCTGGAGACAGGGGACGTCCCAAGCTATGGCTACACCTTC.

The V call is TRBV10-3, the J call TRBJ1-6; 8 bases fit TRBD1. The CDR3 covers 15 residues. After removal of 3 bases from V and 10 bases from J, the junction contained 8 bases not matched to a gene. CDR1 and CDR2 from the germline V gene are ENHRY and SYGVKD. In nucleotides, the CDR3 is TGTGCCATCAGTGATTCAGGGGGCGGGTGGTCACCCCTCCACTTT. It codes for CAISDSGGGWSPLHF.

This clone was seen once. The chain is built from TRBV7-2 and TRBJ1-6; possible D gene TRBD1, 5 bases. Trimming took off 5 bases at V and 4 bases at J, with 9 bases between the two ends. CDR3 length: 14 amino acids. Germline lookup yields CDR1 SGHTA and CDR2 FQGNSA. CDR3 region: CASSTGRYNSPLHF. CDR3 coding DNA: TGTGCCAGCAGCACGGGACGGTATAATTCACCCCTCCACTTT.

This chain connects TRBV6-2 or TRBV6-3 to TRBJ2-5; 9 bases match TRBD2. CDR3 size: 16 residues. Trimming removed 0 bases from V and 9 bases from J; junction bases left unmatched: 11. The germline gives CDR1 MNHEY, CDR2 SVGEGT. CDR3 sequence: CASSYSRAGGPGSQYF. CDR3 DNA: TGTGCCAGCAGTTACTCGAGAGCGGGGGGCCCCGGGTCCCAGTACTTC.

The V and J genes are TRBV6-6 and TRBJ1-2; 8 nucleotides align to TRBD1. Unmatched junction bases numbered 3, after V lost 5 bases and J lost 4 bases. The CDR3 contains 13 residues. Germline V gives CDR1 MNHNY, CDR2 SVGAGI (reference sequence). CDR3 sequence: CASSLTGGYGYTF. For the CDR3, the DNA is TGTGCCAGCAGTCTTACAGGGGGCTATGGCTACACCTTC.

This sequence joins TRBV10-3 and TRBJ1-1; 11 nucleotides match TRBD1. V shed 0 bases and J 4 bases; nucleotides not matched to a gene: 1. Germline values: CDR1 ENHRY, CDR2 SYGVKD. The CDR3 contains 15 residues. The CDR3 sequence is CAISESGTGGTEAFF. The CDR3 DNA reads TGTGCCATCAGTGAGTCAGGGACAGGGGGCACTGAAGCTTTCTTT.

V is TRBV7-2 and J is TRBJ2-1; 7 bases match TRBD1. The ends lost 5 bases at V and 0 bases at J; junction bases unmatched: 1. CDR1 and CDR2 from the germline V gene are SGHTA and FQGNSA. CDR3 length equals 14 residues. The CDR3 is CASSTGVSYNEQFF. The CDR3 DNA sequence: TGTGCCAGCAGCACAGGGGTCTCCTACAATGAGCAGTTCTTC.

This clone was recorded once. The J gene is TRBJ1-2, the V gene TRBV19; TRBD1 agrees at 10 bases. This CDR3 spans 13 amino acids. J gave up 8 bases and V 6 bases, and 6 bases lay outside the gene matches. Germline V CDR1 and CDR2: LNHDA, SQIVND (reference sequence). The CDR3 nucleotides are TGTGCCAGTAGACCGGGACAGGGGCGAGGCTACACCTTC. This sequence encodes CASRPGQGRGYTF.

The rearrangement links TRBV7-2 to TRBJ2-7; a possible D gene is TRBD2 (5 bases). V shed 1 base and J shed 3 bases, with 13 bases lying between them. The germline V gene has CDR1 SGHTA and CDR2 FQGNSA. The CDR3 is 15 amino acids. CDR3 residues: CASSLEPTGYYEQYF. The CDR3 bases are TGTGCCAGCAGCTTAGAACCGACGGGGTACTACGAGCAGTACTTC.

This clone was recorded once. The genes are TRBV6-5 and TRBJ2-2, with 9 bases matching TRBD1. The CDR3 is made up of 15 amino acids. The germline V gene has CDR1 MNHEY and CDR2 SVGAGI. J was trimmed by 4 bases and V by 6 bases; bases with no gene match: 6. The CDR3 region is CASRSPTGGTGELFF. The CDR3 DNA reads TGTGCCAGCAGGTCCCCGACAGGGGGCACCGGGGAGCTGTTTTTT.

This sequence joins TRBV6-5 and TRBJ1-2; 10 positions agree with TRBD1. V lost 6 bases and J lost 2; bases outside the gene matches: 6. Germline CDR1 and CDR2: MNHEY and SVGAGI. The CDR3 contains 15 residues. Written as DNA, the CDR3 is TGTGCCAGCAGATCCCCGGGACAGGGGAACTATGGCTACACCTTC. Protein sequence: CASRSPGQGNYGYTF.

V usage is TRBV30 and J usage is TRBJ2-3; 8 positions match TRBD1. This CDR3 spans 15 amino acids. Per germline, CDR1 GTSNPN and CDR2 SVGIG (reference sequence). The ends lost 1 base at V and 1 base at J; junction bases unmatched: 4. The CDR3 reads CAWSGMGQGTDTQYF. CDR3 nucleotide sequence: TGTGCCTGGAGTGGGATGGGACAGGGCACAGATACGCAGTATTTT.

This clone was observed a handful of times. The chain couples TRBV7-2 to TRBJ1-6, with unresolved D. Germline CDR1 is SGHTA and CDR2 is FQGNSA. There are 14 residues in the CDR3. With 2 bases removed from V and 4 bases from J, the gap between germline ends came to 6 bases. The CDR3 sequence is CASSLQVYNSPLHF. CDR3 coding DNA: TGTGCCAGCAGCTTACAGGTTTATAATTCACCCCTCCACTTT.